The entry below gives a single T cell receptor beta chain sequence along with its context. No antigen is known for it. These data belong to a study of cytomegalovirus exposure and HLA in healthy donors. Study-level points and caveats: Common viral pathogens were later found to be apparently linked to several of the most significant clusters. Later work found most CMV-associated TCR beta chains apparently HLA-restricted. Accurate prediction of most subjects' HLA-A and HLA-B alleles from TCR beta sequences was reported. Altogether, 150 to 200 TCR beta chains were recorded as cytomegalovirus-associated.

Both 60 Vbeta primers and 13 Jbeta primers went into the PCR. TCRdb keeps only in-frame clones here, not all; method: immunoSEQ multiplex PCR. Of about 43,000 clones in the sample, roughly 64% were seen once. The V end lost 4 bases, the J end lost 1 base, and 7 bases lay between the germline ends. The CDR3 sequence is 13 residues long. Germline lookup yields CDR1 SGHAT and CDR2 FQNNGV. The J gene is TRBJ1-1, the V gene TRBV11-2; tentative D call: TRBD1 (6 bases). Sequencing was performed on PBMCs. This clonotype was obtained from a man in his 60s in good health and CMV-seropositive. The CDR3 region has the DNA TGTGCCAGCAGCTCAGGGGCGAACACTGAAGCTTTCTTT. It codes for CASSSGANTEAFF.